One and the same sample provided the 18 T cell receptor beta chains below, sequenced in a study of blood T cell repertoires in COVID-19. TCRdb's copy holds only in-frame clones and misses some; the assay was immunoSEQ multiplex PCR. The sample carries more than 90,000 clones, about 90% recorded once. Sequenced: peripheral blood. These receptors were collected from a man in his sixties or seventies who had recovered from COVID-19.

The rearrangement uses TRBV19 and TRBJ1-5, with TRBD1 as a possible D gene (6 bases). The V end lost 6 bases, the J end lost 4 bases, and 7 bases lay between the germline ends. CDR3 length equals 12 residues. From germline, CDR1 is LNHDA and CDR2 SQIVND (reference sequence). In nucleotides, the CDR3 is TGTGCCAGTAGCGACAGGAATCAGCCCCAGCATTTT. Amino acid sequence: CASSDRNQPQHF. Together with reference TRBV19 and TRBJ1-5, the CDR3 gives the full variable domain: DGGITQSPKYLFRKEGQNVTLSCEQNLNHDAMYWYRQDPGQGLRLIYYSQIVNDFQKGDIAEGYSVSREKKESFPLTVTSAQKNPTAFYLCASSDRNQPQHFGDGTRLSIL.

The chain is built from TRBV28 and TRBJ1-2, with TRBD1 as a possible D gene (5 bases). V was shortened by 3 bases and J by 4 bases, with 12 bases between the two germline ends. CDR1 is MDHEN, CDR2 SYDVKM, per germline. The CDR3 has 14 amino acids. CDR3 region: CASSLGQGTYGYTF. Here the CDR3 DNA reads TGTGCCAGCAGTTTGGGGCAGGGAACCTATGGCTACACCTTC.

The rearrangement joins TRBV28 to TRBJ1-1; 9 bases are shared with TRBD1. V gave up 2 bases and J gave up 6 bases; unmatched junction bases: 7. Germline V gives CDR1 MDHEN, CDR2 SYDVKM. The CDR3 spans 15 residues. The CDR3 loop is CASSLMGTGRAEAFF. The CDR3 DNA follows: TGTGCCAGCAGTTTAATGGGGACAGGGCGCGCTGAAGCTTTCTTT.

The chain has TRBV5-1 and TRBJ1-1, with TRBD1 matching over 7 bases. The junction had 7 bases not matched to a gene; V was cut back by 4 bases and J by 1 base. Germline CDR1 SGHRS, CDR2 YFSETQ. This CDR3 contains 15 residues. The CDR3 reads CASSQRDSGNTEAFF. In nucleotides, the CDR3 is TGCGCCAGCAGCCAAAGGGACAGCGGGAACACTGAAGCTTTCTTT.

This chain uses TRBV2 with TRBJ1-6; no reliable D call. This CDR3 comprises 15 residues. Germline values: CDR1 SNHLY, CDR2 FYNNEI. V dropped 0 bases and J dropped 11 bases, with 14 bases sitting between them. CDR3 sequence reads: CASSEAPPPEAPLHF. Written as DNA, the CDR3 is TGTGCCAGCAGTGAAGCGCCCCCGCCTGAGGCACCCCTCCACTTT.

The V gene is TRBV18, the J gene TRBJ1-1, with D tentatively TRBD1 (5 bases). Germline V gene lookup returns CDR1 KGHSH and CDR2 LQKENI. The V end was cut by 3 bases, the J end by 5 bases, with 13 bases between. This CDR3 is built from 14 residues. CDR3 DNA: TGTGCCAGCTCACCCGGGGGAAAAGAGACTGAAGCTTTCTTT. Residues: CASSPGGKETEAFF.

With regard to this clone: One end of the junction does not line up with germline, which may come from a read error. V and J are TRBV23-1 and TRBJ2-2; D is possibly TRBD1 (6 bases). TRBV23-1 is assigned to the ORF class and has an uncertain function. This CDR3 comprises 16 residues. This CDR3 is CASSPEQGNGHRGAVF. As DNA, the CDR3 is TGCGCCAGCAGTCCCGAACAGGGAAACGGGCACCGGGGAGCTGTTTTT.

V and J are TRBV11-2 and TRBJ2-1; 8 bases agree with TRBD2. This CDR3 contains 17 residues. In germline, CDR1 is SGHAT, CDR2 FQNNGV. After removal of 4 bases from V and 1 base from J, the junction contained 9 bases not matched to a gene. CDR3 loop: CASSSFPAGVSYNEQFF. In DNA, the CDR3 is TGTGCCAGCAGCTCTTTTCCAGCGGGAGTTTCCTACAATGAGCAGTTCTTC.

The chain joins TRBV11-2 to TRBJ2-5; 7 bases line up with TRBD1. Per the germline V gene, CDR1 is SGHAT and CDR2 is FQNNGV. With V trimmed by 2 bases and J by 5 bases, 8 bases remained unmatched. CDR3 length: 15 residues. In DNA, the CDR3 is TGTGCCAGCAGCTTATTTCGAGGGGGCAAGGAGACCCAGTACTTC. This sequence encodes CASSLFRGGKETQYF.

The V gene is TRBV29-1, the J gene TRBJ1-1, with TRBD1 identical over 7 bases. CDR1 is SQVTM and CDR2 is ANQGSEA in the germline V gene. The CDR3 totals 13 residues. After removal of 6 bases from V and 1 base from J, the junction contained 5 bases not matched to a gene. The CDR3 coding sequence is TGCAGCGTGGCGACAGGGACGAACACTGAAGCTTTCTTT. Its protein product is CSVATGTNTEAFF.

The chain carries TRBV19 and TRBJ1-2, with 9 bases aligning to TRBD1. The V and J ends lost 5 bases and 6 bases, in that order; junction bases with no gene match: 4. Germline V CDR1 and CDR2: LNHDA, SQIVND (reference sequence). CDR3 length: 13 amino acids. DNA for the CDR3: TGTGCCAGTAGTCACAGGGGGCGAGATGGCTACACCTTC. Residues: CASSHRGRDGYTF.

This clone was detected only a few times. The CDR3 sequence is CASSLVSGATNEKLFF. The DNA for the CDR3 is TGTGCCAGCAGCTTAGTTTCCGGGGCAACTAATGAAAAACTGTTTTTT. This chain joins TRBV7-9 and TRBJ1-4; D uncertain. Germline V gives CDR1 SEHNR, CDR2 FQNEAQ (reference sequence). CDR3 size: 16 residues. The germline V and J ends were trimmed by 1 base and 0 bases, with 9 bases remaining between them.

The CDR3 region has the DNA TGTGCCAGCAGCCCAGAGGGGGGACTAGCCGCAGATACGCAGTATTTT. As protein: CASSPEGGLAADTQYF. The chain joins TRBV7-3 to TRBJ2-3; TRBD2 matches at 9 bases. Germline CDR1 SGHTA, CDR2 FQGTGA. Trimming took 5 bases from V and 4 from J; bases not matched to a gene: 10. This CDR3 has 16 residues.

CDR3 bases: TGCGCCAGCAACCAAGATCCGACAGTGAACACCGGGGAGCTGTTTTTT. This translates into CASNQDPTVNTGELFF. The V call is TRBV5-1, the J call TRBJ2-2, with D perhaps TRBD1 (5 bases). The CDR3 has 16 amino acids. Trimming took off 6 bases at V and 1 base at J, with 16 bases between the two ends. Germline V lookup: CDR1 SGHRS, CDR2 YFSETQ. Supplemented by reference TRBV5-1 and TRBJ2-2, the full variable domain reads KAGVTQTPRYLIKTRGQQVTLSCSPISGHRSVSWYQQTPGQGLQFLFEYFSETQRNKGNFPGRFSGRQFSNSRSEMNVSTLELGDSALYLCASNQDPTVNTGELFFGEGSRLTVL.

This clone showed up just once. This chain links TRBV24-1 with TRBJ2-1; perhaps TRBD1 as D (5 bases). Looked up from germline, CDR1 is KGHDR and CDR2 is SFDVKD. The CDR3 is 12 amino acids. V lost 6 bases to trimming and J lost 4 bases, with 6 bases between them. CDR3 nucleotide sequence: TGTGCCACCAGTAGACAGTACAATGAGCAGTTCTTC. It yields the protein CATSRQYNEQFF.

This rearrangement joins TRBV30 to TRBJ1-2; D is ambiguous. The germline gives CDR1 GTSNPN, CDR2 SVGIG (reference sequence). V gave up 3 bases and J gave up 7 bases, with 6 bases separating them. This CDR3 region has 10 residues. In nucleotides, the CDR3 is TGTGCCTGGAGGGCCATTGGCTACACCTTC. This sequence encodes CAWRAIGYTF.

This clone was seen only a few times. The J gene is TRBJ1-5, the V gene TRBV27; D perhaps matches TRBD1 (5 bases). CDR1 and CDR2 (germline): MNHEY, SMNVEV (reference sequence). Trimming pared 2 bases from V and 4 bases from J, leaving 9 bases between. This CDR3 is 14 amino acids long. The CDR3 region is CASSLGAENQPQHF. Here the CDR3 DNA reads TGTGCCAGCAGTTTAGGGGCAGAAAATCAGCCCCAGCATTTT.

The count of this clone is one. The chain combines TRBV3-1 (or the pseudogene TRBV3-2) with TRBJ2-7, with 10 bases lining up with TRBD2. This CDR3 spans 17 amino acids. J gave up 2 bases and V 4 bases, and 11 bases lay outside the gene matches. Germline loops: CDR1 LGHDT, CDR2 YNNKEL (reference sequence). The CDR3 here is CASSLYPLAGVAYEQYF. Here the CDR3 DNA reads TGTGCCAGCAGCCTCTATCCGCTAGCGGGAGTGGCCTACGAGCAGTACTTC.